The T cell receptor (beta chain) described here comes from a study of CXCR3-negative and CXCR3-positive naive CD8 T cells. Whole-study findings and limits: CXCR3-negative naive cells had less hydrophobic TRB CDR3s than did CXCR3-positive naive cells.

The CDR3 totals 15 residues. The germline V gene has CDR1 SNHLY and CDR2 FYNNEI. As regards this clonotype: The antigen is not known.

It was by 5' RACE with UMI labels that the TRB cDNA libraries were prepared. Reanalyzing the 5' RACE reads, TCRdb keeps one entry per CDR3 protein, without DNA. This table holds 150,000 or so distinct CDR3 sequences. The clonotype originates from a human donor in good health. Some clones in this sample may be carry-over from other donors' samples. The sequenced sample consisted of naive CXCR3+ CD8+ T cells from blood. Regarding subset: CD45RO-CCR7+CD27+CD95- naive CD8+ T cells expressing CXCR3 (TNR3+). V is TRBV2 and J is TRBJ2-5. The CDR3 loop reads CASSEALGGQETQYF. The variable domain in full, completed from reference TRBV2 and TRBJ2-5, reads EPEVTQTPSHQVTQMGQEVILRCVPISNHLYFYWYRQILGQKVEFLVSFYNNEISEKSEIFDDQFSVERPDGSNFTLKIRSTKLEDSAMYFCASSEALGGQETQYFGPGTRLLVL.